This passage covers 20 T cell receptor beta chains from one sample sequenced in a study of T cell repertoires in cytomegalovirus infection (dated by TCRdb to between 2018 and 2021). For these TCRs, the target antigens are not known. For sequencing, an Illumina HiSeq 1500 was employed. TCRdb handled the public reads itself, with Q25 trimming in fastp and clone calling in MiXCR, and kept productive beta chains. Here each entry gathers all rows of one CDR3 protein and keeps the most common genes and DNA. The table for this sample lists approximately 65,000 distinct CDR3 sequences; 20% of them were counted only once. Clones ranked in the top ten supply under 85% of the sample. The treatment or condition tag for this specimen amounts to: in vitro stimulation with specific CMV peptide epitopes to enrich CMV-specific T cells. Sequencing was performed on CD8+ T cells from cultured PBMCs, taken from culture after CMV antigen stimulation. These receptors came from a human donor in good health (CMV status not recorded). Some clones in this sample may be carry-over from other donors' samples.

This chain uses TRBV9 with TRBJ2-3; no reliable D call. The CDR3 has 12 amino acids. The ends were cut back, 4 bases at V and 0 bases at J, with 3 bases in the middle. CDR1 is SGDLS and CDR2 is YYNGEE in the germline V gene. CDR3 sequence reads: CASSLSTDTQYF. In DNA, the CDR3 is TGTGCCAGCAGCTTGAGCACAGATACGCAGTATTTT.

The rearrangement joins TRBV12-3 or TRBV12-4 to TRBJ1-3; D unclear. V was pared by 7 bases and J by 3 bases, with 13 bases between. The CDR3 spans 14 residues. CDR3 loop: CASTINLIGNTIYF. The CDR3 nucleotides are TGTGCCAGCACCATTAACCTAATTGGAAACACCATATATTTT.

This rearrangement joins TRBV6-2 or TRBV6-3 to TRBJ2-7; TRBD1 agrees at 9 bases. The CDR3 is made up of 18 amino acids. V shed 6 bases, J shed 3 bases, and the junction held 18 bases outside the gene matches. CDR1 is MNHEY, CDR2 SVGEGT, per germline. DNA for the CDR3: TGTGCCAGCAGCCACCTAATTCCGGGACAGGGTCACAACTACGAGCAGTACTTC. This translates into CASSHLIPGQGHNYEQYF.

This clonotype was counted a few times. J is TRBJ1-6 and V is TRBV27; the match to TRBD1 covers 7 bases. The CDR3 sequence is 15 residues long. Per germline, CDR1 MNHEY and CDR2 SMNVEV (reference sequence). Trimming removed 2 bases from V and 6 bases from J; junction bases left unmatched: 4. CDR3 region: CASSLLGGVNSPLHF. CDR3 nucleotide sequence: TGTGCCAGCAGTTTACTAGGGGGCGTTAATTCACCCCTCCACTTT.

This clonotype occurred a few times. The chain links TRBV27 to TRBJ1-6, with TRBD1 identical over 7 bases. This CDR3 is 15 amino acids long. Germline V gene sequence: CDR1 MNHEY, CDR2 SMNVEV (reference sequence). Trimming removed 4 bases from V and 6 bases from J; junction bases left unmatched: 6. CDR3 loop: CASSSRQGGNSPLHF. CDR3 DNA: TGTGCCAGCAGTTCCCGACAGGGCGGTAATTCACCCCTCCACTTT.

This rearrangement joins TRBV11-2 to TRBJ2-7; the D is unclear. The CDR3 length is 13 residues. Germline values: CDR1 SGHAT, CDR2 FQNNGV. V was trimmed by 1 base and J by 5 bases, leaving 9 bases between them. DNA of the CDR3: TGTGCCAGCAGCTTAGCTTATCCGGACGAGCAGTACTTC. Its protein product is CASSLAYPDEQYF.

V is TRBV12-3 or TRBV12-4 and J is TRBJ1-4; a weak D match, TRBD1 (5 bases). The CDR3 is 15 residues long. Deletions cut 6 bases from V and 5 bases from J, with 16 bases between. CDR3 DNA sequence: TGTGCCAGCAGCTCAGCCGGGACCGTGAATGAAAAACTGTTTTTT. Residues: CASSSAGTVNEKLFF.

This clonotype was observed a handful of times. The chain has TRBV7-2 and TRBJ1-4; the D gene is possibly TRBD1 (5 bases). CDR3 length: 16 amino acids. The V and J ends lost 5 bases and 0 bases respectively, with 13 bases between them. From germline, CDR1 is SGHTA and CDR2 FQGNSA. CDR3 loop: CASSLDRLATNEKLFF. The CDR3 coding sequence is TGTGCCAGCAGCCTCGACAGACTTGCAACTAATGAAAAACTGTTTTTT.

This clonotype has a handful of counts. J is TRBJ1-3 and V is TRBV7-2, with D hard to call. Trimming stripped 5 bases from V and 3 bases from J, with 11 bases between. This CDR3 spans 14 amino acids. Per the germline V gene, CDR1 is SGHTA and CDR2 is FQGNSA. The CDR3 bases are TGTGCCAGCAGCCGAACGACTTTTGGAAACACCATATATTTT. Protein product: CASSRTTFGNTIYF.

This rearrangement joins TRBV20-1 to TRBJ1-3; D is possibly TRBD1 (5 bases). CDR1 is DFQATT, CDR2 SNEGSKA, per germline (reference sequence). This CDR3 has 13 residues. Trimming cost V 6 bases and J 7 bases, with 16 bases left between them. The CDR3: CSARGSPGNTIYF. CDR3 in DNA: TGCAGTGCAAGGGGATCCCCCGGGAACACCATATATTTT.

The chain couples TRBV4-1 to TRBJ2-7, with D hard to call. The CDR3 has 13 amino acids. Germline CDR1 is MGHRA and CDR2 is YSYEKL. V was shortened by 1 base and J by 2 bases, with 6 bases between the two germline ends. The CDR3 DNA sequence: TGCGCCAGCAGCCAAGGTGGGGCCTACGAGCAGTACTTC. Its translation is CASSQGGAYEQYF.

This chain links TRBV5-4 with TRBJ1-2, with TRBD1 as a possible D gene (5 bases). Germline CDR1 is SGHNT and CDR2 is YYREEE (reference sequence). The CDR3 is made up of 14 amino acids. The germline V and J ends were trimmed by 2 bases and 2 bases, with 10 bases remaining between them. The CDR3 DNA reads TGTGCCAGCAGCTTAGGCCAGGGAAACTATGGCTACACCTTC. As protein: CASSLGQGNYGYTF.

With respect to this clonotype: The junction departs from the called germline gene at one end, perhaps through a read error. V usage is TRBV12-3 or TRBV12-4 and J usage is TRBJ1-2; D unclear. This CDR3 is built from 13 residues. The CDR3 spells CASSLDRSYGYTF. Here the CDR3 DNA reads TGTGCCAGCAGCTTAGACCGATCCTATGGCTACACCTTC.

In its sample, this clonotype was seen a few times. This chain uses TRBV2 with TRBJ2-7, with 8 bases that match TRBD1. CDR3 length: 17 amino acids. V lost 0 bases and J lost 3; bases outside the gene matches: 10. The germline gives CDR1 SNHLY, CDR2 FYNNEI. CDR3 region: CASSEAFRDRSHYEQYF. Written as DNA, the CDR3 is TGTGCCAGCAGTGAAGCGTTCCGGGACAGGTCCCACTACGAGCAGTACTTC.

There are a few counts of this clonotype. J is TRBJ1-2 and V is TRBV12-3 or TRBV12-4; D not resolved. V was shortened by 6 bases and J by 4 bases, with 12 bases between the two germline ends. The CDR3 contains 13 residues. Here the CDR3 reads CASRPDGSYGYTF. Here the CDR3 DNA reads TGTGCCAGCAGACCGGACGGAAGCTATGGCTACACCTTC.

The chain joins TRBV7-2 to TRBJ2-5; D remains ambiguous. V was trimmed by 5 bases and J by 1 base, leaving 14 bases between them. Germline values: CDR1 SGHTA, CDR2 FQGNSA. The CDR3 runs 15 residues. CDR3 protein: CASSPWSASQETQYF. In DNA, the CDR3 is TGTGCCAGCAGCCCCTGGTCGGCCAGCCAAGAGACCCAGTACTTC.

The rearrangement joins TRBV7-9 to TRBJ2-3, with D tentatively TRBD1 (6 bases). Germline V CDR1 and CDR2: SEHNR, FQNEAQ (reference sequence). This CDR3 has 19 residues. Trimming removed 4 bases at V and 2 bases at J, with 25 bases between. CDR3 protein: CASSSPPPQGRGPTDTQYF. CDR3 bases: TGTGCCAGCAGCTCCCCTCCCCCACAGGGAAGGGGACCCACAGATACGCAGTATTTT. The entire variable domain, with the rest obtained from reference TRBV7-9 and TRBJ2-3, is as follows: DTGVSQNPRHKITKRGQNVTFRCDPISEHNRLYWYRQTLGQGPEFLTYFQNEAQLEKSRLLSDRFSAERPKGSFSTLEIQRTEQGDSAMYLCASSSPPPQGRGPTDTQYFGPGTRLTVL.

This clonotype came up a few times. This chain links TRBV7-6 with TRBJ2-7; tentative D call: TRBD2 (6 bases). Per the germline V gene, CDR1 is SGHVS and CDR2 is FNYEAQ. The CDR3 runs to 13 residues. V lost 6 bases and J lost 1, with 10 bases in between. The CDR3 sequence: CASSCGISYEQYF. In DNA, the CDR3 is TGTGCCAGCAGTTGCGGGATTTCCTACGAGCAGTACTTC.

The J gene is TRBJ2-5, the V gene TRBV6-2 or TRBV6-3; a weak D match, TRBD1 (6 bases). V shed 1 base and J shed 2 bases, with 14 bases lying between them. Looked up from germline, CDR1 is MNHEY and CDR2 is SVGEGT. This CDR3 is 16 amino acids long. In DNA form, the CDR3 reads TGTGCCAGCAGTTACTTGATCAGGGGTTCTCAAGAGACCCAGTACTTC. Translating it yields CASSYLIRGSQETQYF.

There are a few counts of this clonotype. The J gene is TRBJ2-7, the V gene TRBV12-3 or TRBV12-4; D remains unclear. The germline V and J ends were trimmed by 5 bases and 5 bases, with 10 bases remaining between them. The CDR3 spans 12 residues. CDR3 sequence (DNA): TGTGCCAGCAGTGTCAAGGGTCACGAGCAGTACTTC. As protein: CASSVKGHEQYF.